This TCR beta chain was recovered during a study of long-term antiretroviral therapy in people with HIV. The assay used was immunoSEQ (version v3.0), run at survey level. Clones were read by immunoSEQ multiplex PCR, and TCRdb kept only the in-frame ones, dropping some. Here the sample spans 15,000 to 20,000 clones, approximately 80% being singletons. The source is a man aged 18-30 years with HIV. The sample in question was unsorted PBMCs, obtained 0.5 years before starting antiretroviral therapy.

The CDR3, as DNA: TGTGCCAGTGCCCTCGCCGGGACCGGGGAGCTGTTTTTT. The encoded protein is CASALAGTGELFF. The rearrangement links TRBV19 to TRBJ2-2; D unresolved. Trimming took 8 bases from V and 5 from J, leaving 12 bases between them. Germline V gives CDR1 LNHDA, CDR2 SQIVND (reference sequence). The CDR3 sequence is 13 residues long. Filled out from reference TRBV19 and TRBJ2-2, the complete variable domain reads DGGITQSPKYLFRKEGQNVTLSCEQNLNHDAMYWYRQDPGQGLRLIYYSQIVNDFQKGDIAEGYSVSREKKESFPLTVTSAQKNPTAFYLCASALAGTGELFFGEGSRLTVL.